One and the same sample provided the 17 T cell receptor beta chains below, sequenced in a study of beta chain features in type 1 diabetes. As every portion of the isolated RNA was reverse transcribed, the sequencing read expressed TCRB transcripts. The data were produced by immunoSEQ multiplex PCR, yet TCRdb's version contains in-frame clones alone and is incomplete. The table records 35,000 to 50,000 clones, 50% of them present only once. Sequencing was performed on stem cell memory CD4+ T cells from blood. These TCRs come from a woman in her twenties or thirties in good health.

This chain joins TRBV5-6 and TRBJ2-3; 12 nucleotides agree with TRBD2. The J segment lost 3 bases and the V segment lost 3 bases, leaving 5 bases of the junction unmatched. CDR1 is SGHDT and CDR2 is YYEEEE in the germline V gene. The CDR3 is 16 residues long. This chain's CDR3 is CASSWRTSGTTDTQYF. CDR3 coding DNA: TGTGCCAGCAGCTGGCGGACTAGCGGGACGACAGATACGCAGTATTTT.

This clone was seen a few times. This chain joins TRBV7-2 and TRBJ2-7, with TRBD1 identical over 7 bases. The CDR3 extends over 15 amino acids. J lost 3 bases, V lost 4 bases, and 9 bases had no gene match. Germline lookup yields CDR1 SGHTA and CDR2 FQGNSA. In DNA, the CDR3 is TGTGCCAGCAGCTACGAGCGGACAGGTAACTACGAGCAGTACTTC. Translated, it gives CASSYERTGNYEQYF.

This clone appeared a few times. An end of the junction differs from the germline gene, which may be a read error. V gene TRBV7-7 combines with J gene TRBJ2-5, with 10 positions matching TRBD1. Germline V gene sequence: CDR1 SSHAT, CDR2 FNYEAQ (reference sequence). The CDR3 runs to 15 residues. The CDR3 here is CASSPRTGGQETQYF. For the CDR3, the DNA is TGTGCTAGCAGCCCTCGGACAGGGGGACAAGAGACCCAGTACTTC.

The rearrangement uses TRBV6-5 and TRBJ2-7; 10 positions agree with TRBD1. The CDR3 totals 14 residues. The V gene end was trimmed by 6 bases and the J gene end by 4 bases; junction bases not matched to a gene: 6. Germline CDR1 is MNHEY and CDR2 is SVGAGI. The CDR3 sequence is CASRSPGQGYEQYF. The CDR3 DNA sequence: TGTGCCAGCAGGTCCCCGGGACAGGGGTACGAGCAGTACTTC.

This clone appeared a few times. The chain links TRBV2 to TRBJ2-1; 10 positions match TRBD2. Trimming at V came to 2 bases and at J to 14 bases, leaving 6 bases not matched to a gene. This CDR3 comprises 13 residues. Germline assignment: CDR1 SNHLY and CDR2 FYNNEI. The DNA of the CDR3 is TGTGCCAGCAGTGAAAGGCTAGCGGGAGACGAGTTCTTC. It encodes CASSERLAGDEFF.

The rearrangement joins TRBV7-2 to TRBJ2-5; 8 bases line up with TRBD1. Per the germline V gene, CDR1 is SGHTA and CDR2 is FQGNSA. The CDR3 consists of 14 residues. Losses at the gene ends were 1 base for V and 6 bases for J; bases not matched to a gene: 4. CDR3 amino acids: CASSLVQGAQTQYF. In DNA form, the CDR3 reads TGTGCCAGCAGCTTAGTCCAGGGGGCCCAGACCCAGTACTTC.

This clone turned up a few times. The rearrangement uses TRBV7-2 and TRBJ2-5, with TRBD2 matching over 12 bases. The J segment lost 1 base and the V segment lost 3 bases, leaving 9 bases of the junction unmatched. The CDR3 spans 18 residues. Germline values: CDR1 SGHTA, CDR2 FQGNSA. The chain's CDR3 is CASSLTSGRGLAQETQYF. For the CDR3, the DNA is TGTGCCAGCAGCTTGACTAGCGGGAGAGGTCTTGCCCAAGAGACCCAGTACTTC.

This clone was seen a handful of times. The CDR3 loop is CASSISGTSGYEQYF. As DNA, the CDR3 is TGTGCCAGTAGTATATCGGGGACTAGCGGCTACGAGCAGTACTTC. This chain connects TRBV19 to TRBJ2-7; 11 bases are a match to TRBD2. Looked up from germline, CDR1 is LNHDA and CDR2 is SQIVND (reference sequence). V trimming: 2 bases; J trimming: 3 bases; junction bases outside the gene matches: 3. The CDR3 loop spans 15 amino acids.

This clone was found once. This rearrangement joins TRBV7-3 to TRBJ2-1, with 7 nucleotides matching TRBD2. V was pared by 0 bases and J by 4 bases, with 3 bases of the junction left unmatched. Germline CDR1 and CDR2: SGHTA and FQGTGA. The CDR3 runs 15 residues. CDR3 residues: CASSLTGSGYNEQFF. As DNA, the CDR3 is TGTGCCAGCAGCTTAACCGGTAGCGGGTACAATGAGCAGTTCTTC.

The rearrangement uses TRBV28 and TRBJ2-1; 11 bases line up with TRBD1. The trim removed 9 bases at V and 0 bases at J, leaving 16 bases unmatched. This CDR3 is 19 amino acids long. The germline V gene encodes CDR1 MDHEN and CDR2 SYDVKM. CDR3 region: CARTRDRGLTSDSYNEQFF. Here the CDR3 DNA reads TGTGCCAGAACCAGGGACAGGGGGTTGACTAGCGACTCCTACAATGAGCAGTTCTTC.

The gene calls are TRBV27 and TRBJ2-7; D is possibly TRBD1 (6 bases). CDR1 and CDR2 from the germline V gene are MNHEY and SMNVEV (reference sequence). Trimming left V 5 bases short and J 2 bases short, with 19 bases between. This CDR3 spans 16 amino acids. The DNA for the CDR3 is TGTGCCAGCAGTAAGACAGGTGACAATCGCCCCTACGAGCAGTACTTC. This encodes CASSKTGDNRPYEQYF.

This sequence joins TRBV18 and TRBJ2-7, with 8 bases aligning to TRBD2. Per germline, CDR1 KGHSH and CDR2 LQKENI. The V segment lost 3 bases and the J segment 0 bases; nucleotides outside the gene matches: 4. This CDR3 contains 15 residues. In DNA form, the CDR3 reads TGTGCCAGCTCACCCGAGCGGGAGAACTCCTACGAGCAGTACTTC. Amino acids: CASSPERENSYEQYF.

In DNA form, the CDR3 reads TGCAGCGTCGGGAGTCACTCTGGAAACACCATATATTTT. It encodes CSVGSHSGNTIYF. The rearrangement joins TRBV29-1 to TRBJ1-3; D ambiguous. Trimming cost V 6 bases and J 0 bases, with 9 bases left between them. This CDR3 is 13 amino acids long. Germline V gene lookup returns CDR1 SQVTM and CDR2 ANQGSEA.

This clone was counted only a few times. CDR3 nucleotide sequence: TGTGCCAGCAGCCCCAGCCCAAGGCGGGTTATCTACGAGCAGTACTTC. Translated: CASSPSPRRVIYEQYF. The V call is TRBV7-2, the J call TRBJ2-5; D perhaps matches TRBD2 (5 bases). TRBJ2-7 matches the DNA end more closely, so the J call is doubtful. Germline CDR1 SGHTA, CDR2 FQGNSA. The length of the CDR3 is 16 residues.

V gene TRBV29-1 combines with J gene TRBJ1-2, with D possibly TRBD1 on 5 matching bases. The CDR3 runs 12 residues. V was pared by 7 bases and J by 2 bases, with 11 bases between. Per the germline V gene, CDR1 is SQVTM and CDR2 is ANQGSEA. In nucleotides, the CDR3 is TGCAGCGCCTCGGGGGAGAACTATGGCTACACCTTC. It codes for CSASGENYGYTF.

The chain couples TRBV28 to TRBJ2-7; TRBD2 might be the D (5 bases). Trimming shortened V by 7 bases and J by 3 bases, and 13 bases separated the two germline ends. CDR1 MDHEN and CDR2 SYDVKM come from the germline V gene. CDR3 length: 13 residues. The CDR3 is CASKPGSLYEQYF. In DNA, the CDR3 is TGTGCCAGCAAACCGGGGTCTCTCTACGAGCAGTACTTC.

The chain recombines TRBV7-2 with TRBJ1-1; D is unresolved. Germline V lookup: CDR1 SGHTA, CDR2 FQGNSA. This CDR3 region has 14 residues. Trimming removed 4 bases from V and 3 bases from J, with 12 bases in between. Here the CDR3 reads CASSSQILYTEAFF. The CDR3 region has the DNA TGTGCCAGCAGCTCCCAGATTTTGTACACTGAAGCTTTCTTT.